Sequencing of this TCR beta chain was carried out in a study of shared clonotypes between healthy human individuals. Study background: Serving as donors were a couple of women and a few men, whose ages spanned 18 to 49. Overall study results and limits: Donor scarcity curtailed the genetic and exposure-history diversity represented herein.

For this clone: Its matching antigen is unknown. A far bigger clonotype differs at one base, so this is likely a read error.

Assay: immunoSEQ multiplex PCR; the TCRdb copy retains only in-frame clones and omits some. Among 450,000 to 500,000 clones, roughly 80% were seen once, and the ten largest hold about an eighth. V was pared by 8 bases and J by 6 bases, with 10 bases between. Per germline, CDR1 SQVTM and CDR2 ANQGSEA. This CDR3 has 10 residues. This sequence originates from a woman aged 40 to 50 in good health. Some clones in this sample may be carry-over from other donors' samples. The chain recombines TRBV29-1 with TRBJ1-2; D is unclear. Sequenced: PBMCs. The CDR3 is CSLLRDGYTF. The CDR3 region has the DNA TGCAGCTTGTTGAGGGATGGCTACACCTTC.